The rows below give T cell receptor beta chains drawn from one sample of a study of blood T cell repertoires in COVID-19. The repertoire was sequenced with immunoSEQ multiplex PCR; TCRdb's copy has only in-frame clones and lacks some. The sample shows 200,000 to 250,000 clones, approximately 80% of them seen only once. Material for sequencing was peripheral blood. Source of these receptors: a woman aged 80 or over with COVID-19, enrolled during active disease. Each CDR3 is given with its conserved first and last residue. Each record gives: clone size, CDR3 length, J gene, V gene, D gene, CDR3 protein, CDR3 DNA. The D gene is left open where the match is weak. A row's size may be missing; if present it is once, few, many or a size class.

clone_size: -
cdr3_length: 12
j_call: TRBJ1-1
v_call: TRBV10-3
d_call: -
cdr3_aa: CAIGARDTEAFF
cdr3_nt: TGTGCCATCGGGGCTAGGGACACTGAAGCTTTCTTT

clone_size: -
cdr3_length: 14
j_call: TRBJ1-1
v_call: TRBV6-5
d_call: TRBD1
cdr3_aa: CASRKQGANTEAFF
cdr3_nt: TGTGCCAGCAGGAAACAGGGGGCGAACACTGAAGCTTTCTTT

clone_size: few
cdr3_length: 14
j_call: TRBJ2-1
v_call: TRBV25-1
d_call: -
cdr3_aa: CASSESGGFNEQFF
cdr3_nt: TGTGCCAGCAGTGAATCGGGTGGGTTCAATGAGCAGTTCTTC

clone_size: -
cdr3_length: 17
j_call: TRBJ2-2
v_call: TRBV4-1
d_call: TRBD2
cdr3_aa: CASSPVTASGDTGELFF
cdr3_nt: TGCGCCAGCAGCCCGGTCACCGCTAGCGGCGACACCGGGGAGCTGTTTTTT

clone_size: -
cdr3_length: 15
j_call: TRBJ1-4
v_call: TRBV3-1/TRBV3-2
d_call: TRBD1
cdr3_aa: CASSRPGQTNEKLFF
cdr3_nt: TGTGCCAGCAGCCGGCCGGGACAGACTAATGAAAAACTGTTTTTT

clone_size: few
cdr3_length: 16
j_call: TRBJ1-6
v_call: TRBV19
d_call: -
cdr3_aa: CASTPRVGGLNSPLHF
cdr3_nt: TGTGCCAGTACCCCCCGGGTGGGAGGCCTCAATTCACCCCTCCACTTT

clone_size: -
cdr3_length: 13
j_call: TRBJ1-2
v_call: TRBV12-3/TRBV12-4
d_call: TRBD1
cdr3_aa: CASGRGANYGYTF
cdr3_nt: TGTGCCAGCGGCAGGGGGGCGAACTATGGCTACACCTTC

clone_size: -
cdr3_length: 13
j_call: TRBJ1-6
v_call: TRBV27
d_call: TRBD1
cdr3_aa: CASTRQGGSPLHF
cdr3_nt: TGTGCCAGCACAAGACAGGGCGGTTCACCCCTCCACTTT

clone_size: -
cdr3_length: 15
j_call: TRBJ1-2
v_call: TRBV5-5
d_call: TRBD1
cdr3_aa: CASSPGTDLYYGYTF
cdr3_nt: TGTGCCAGCAGCCCTGGGACAGATCTCTACTATGGCTACACCTTC

clone_size: few
cdr3_length: 15
j_call: TRBJ2-7
v_call: TRBV5-4
d_call: TRBD1
cdr3_aa: CASTTGTGRSYEQYF
cdr3_nt: TGTGCCAGCACCACCGGGACAGGGCGATCCTACGAGCAGTACTTC

clone_size: -
cdr3_length: 13
j_call: TRBJ1-1
v_call: TRBV6-5
d_call: -
cdr3_aa: CASSYQRGTEAFF
cdr3_nt: TGTGCCAGCAGTTACCAGCGGGGCACTGAAGCTTTCTTT

clone_size: -
cdr3_length: 14
j_call: TRBJ2-7
v_call: TRBV28
d_call: -
cdr3_aa: CASNRGQISYEQYF
cdr3_nt: TGTGCCAGCAATAGAGGGCAAATCTCCTACGAGCAGTACTTC

clone_size: -
cdr3_length: 15
j_call: TRBJ2-2
v_call: TRBV5-1
d_call: TRBD2
cdr3_aa: CASSLAGVDTGELFF
cdr3_nt: TGCGCCAGCAGCCTAGCGGGGGTAGACACCGGGGAGCTGTTTTTT

clone_size: -
cdr3_length: 15
j_call: TRBJ1-1
v_call: TRBV7-8
d_call: TRBD1
cdr3_aa: CASSPRTGLSTEAFF
cdr3_nt: TGTGCCAGCAGCCCCAGGACAGGGCTTAGCACTGAAGCTTTCTTT

clone_size: -
cdr3_length: 18
j_call: TRBJ2-4
v_call: TRBV27
d_call: -
cdr3_aa: CASSQRGDRQGAHGIQYF
cdr3_nt: TGTGCCAGCAGTCAGAGGGGGGACCGACAGGGTGCACATGGCATTCAGTACTTC

clone_size: -
cdr3_length: 13
j_call: TRBJ2-1
v_call: TRBV5-6
d_call: TRBD2
cdr3_aa: CASSPEAGAEQFF
cdr3_nt: TGTGCCAGCAGCCCAGAAGCGGGGGCAGAGCAGTTCTTC

clone_size: few
cdr3_length: 14
j_call: TRBJ1-2
v_call: TRBV10-3
d_call: -
cdr3_aa: CAISESTGLYGYTF
cdr3_nt: TGTGCCATCAGTGAATCAACAGGGCTCTATGGCTACACCTTC

clone_size: -
cdr3_length: 18
j_call: TRBJ1-2
v_call: TRBV9
d_call: TRBD1
cdr3_aa: CASSVERDREIPNYGYTF
cdr3_nt: TGTGCCAGCAGCGTAGAACGGGACAGGGAGATCCCCAACTATGGCTACACCTTC

clone_size: -
cdr3_length: 15
j_call: TRBJ2-2
v_call: TRBV5-5
d_call: -
cdr3_aa: CASSLASTRTGELFF
cdr3_nt: TGTGCCAGCAGCTTGGCCTCGACACGCACCGGGGAGCTGTTTTTT

clone_size: -
cdr3_length: 19
j_call: TRBJ1-3
v_call: TRBV7-9
d_call: -
cdr3_aa: CASRSPPTGVHGSGNTIYF
cdr3_nt: TGTGCCAGCAGATCACCCCCCACCGGGGTCCACGGCTCTGGAAACACCATATATTTT

clone_size: -
cdr3_length: 14
j_call: TRBJ1-5
v_call: TRBV6-5
d_call: -
cdr3_aa: CASIETGINQPQHF
cdr3_nt: TGTGCCAGCATCGAAACAGGGATAAATCAGCCCCAGCATTTT

clone_size: once
cdr3_length: 11
j_call: TRBJ1-1
v_call: TRBV2
d_call: -
cdr3_aa: CASRENSQAFF
cdr3_nt: TGTGCCAGCCGGGAAAACTCTCAAGCTTTCTTT

clone_size: -
cdr3_length: 17
j_call: TRBJ2-4
v_call: TRBV11-2
d_call: TRBD1
cdr3_aa: CASSQVDRGRAKNIQYF
cdr3_nt: TGTGCCAGCAGCCAAGTGGACAGGGGGCGCGCCAAAAACATTCAGTACTTC

clone_size: -
cdr3_length: 16
j_call: TRBJ2-3
v_call: TRBV28
d_call: TRBD2
cdr3_aa: CASSSPSGRATDTQYF
cdr3_nt: TGTGCCAGCAGTTCCCCTAGCGGGAGGGCCACAGATACGCAGTATTTT

clone_size: -
cdr3_length: 13
j_call: TRBJ2-5
v_call: TRBV19
d_call: TRBD2
cdr3_aa: CASSTAGVETQYF
cdr3_nt: TGTGCCAGTAGTACAGCGGGAGTTGAGACCCAGTACTTC

clone_size: -
cdr3_length: 15
j_call: TRBJ1-3
v_call: TRBV15
d_call: -
cdr3_aa: CATSRDQISGNTIYF
cdr3_nt: TGTGCCACCAGCAGAGATCAAATCTCTGGAAACACCATATATTTT

clone_size: -
cdr3_length: 15
j_call: TRBJ1-3
v_call: TRBV11-2
d_call: -
cdr3_aa: CASSSLRAGGNTIYF
cdr3_nt: TGTGCCAGCAGCTCCCTACGGGCAGGGGGAAACACCATATATTTT

clone_size: -
cdr3_length: 14
j_call: TRBJ1-1
v_call: TRBV28
d_call: -
cdr3_aa: CASSLRQMNTEAFF
cdr3_nt: TGTGCCAGCAGTTTAAGACAGATGAACACTGAAGCTTTCTTT

clone_size: -
cdr3_length: 15
j_call: TRBJ2-1
v_call: TRBV25-1
d_call: TRBD2
cdr3_aa: CASSESLAGVDEQFF
cdr3_nt: TGTGCCAGCAGTGAATCGCTAGCGGGAGTCGATGAGCAGTTCTTC

clone_size: -
cdr3_length: 15
j_call: TRBJ2-7
v_call: TRBV7-6
d_call: TRBD2
cdr3_aa: CASSLGGAGEYEQYF
cdr3_nt: TGTGCCAGCAGCTTAGGGGGAGCGGGAGAATACGAGCAGTACTTC

clone_size: -
cdr3_length: 13
j_call: TRBJ1-2
v_call: TRBV12-3/TRBV12-4
d_call: -
cdr3_aa: CASSLVQGYGYTF
cdr3_nt: TGTGCCAGCAGTTTGGTGCAGGGGTATGGCTACACCTTC

clone_size: -
cdr3_length: 13
j_call: TRBJ1-6
v_call: TRBV29-1
d_call: -
cdr3_aa: CSVKTGGNSPLHF
cdr3_nt: TGCAGCGTTAAGACAGGAGGAAATTCACCCCTCCACTTT

clone_size: -
cdr3_length: 15
j_call: TRBJ1-4
v_call: TRBV11-2
d_call: -
cdr3_aa: CASSSGGRPEEKLFF
cdr3_nt: TGTGCCAGCAGCTCCGGCGGGCGGCCCGAGGAAAAACTGTTTTTT

clone_size: -
cdr3_length: 16
j_call: TRBJ1-1
v_call: TRBV19
d_call: -
cdr3_aa: CATTSSIEASNTEAFF
cdr3_nt: TGTGCCACTACCTCCTCGATCGAGGCCTCGAACACTGAAGCTTTCTTT

clone_size: -
cdr3_length: 14
j_call: TRBJ1-1
v_call: TRBV20-1
d_call: -
cdr3_aa: CSASRSAGTYEAFF
cdr3_nt: TGCAGTGCTAGTAGATCTGCAGGAACTTATGAAGCTTTCTTT

clone_size: -
cdr3_length: 15
j_call: TRBJ1-5
v_call: TRBV21-1
d_call: -
cdr3_aa: CASSKARQTDQPQHF
cdr3_nt: TGTGCCAGCAGCAAAGCGCGGCAGACAGATCAGCCCCAGCATTTT

clone_size: -
cdr3_length: 14
j_call: TRBJ2-2
v_call: TRBV19
d_call: -
cdr3_aa: CASSTTGNTGELFF
cdr3_nt: TGTGCCAGTAGCACGACGGGAAACACCGGGGAGCTGTTTTTT

clone_size: -
cdr3_length: 14
j_call: TRBJ1-2
v_call: TRBV6-5
d_call: -
cdr3_aa: CASSLDSFGYGYTF
cdr3_nt: TGTGCCAGCAGTTTGGACAGTTTTGGCTATGGCTACACCTTC

clone_size: -
cdr3_length: 14
j_call: TRBJ2-5
v_call: TRBV7-2
d_call: TRBD2
cdr3_aa: CASSLGGGRETQYF
cdr3_nt: TGTGCCAGCAGCTTAGGGGGCGGGAGGGAGACCCAGTACTTC

clone_size: -
cdr3_length: 15
j_call: TRBJ2-7
v_call: TRBV6-5
d_call: TRBD2
cdr3_aa: CASSPAPGLAYEQYF
cdr3_nt: TGTGCCAGCAGTCCCGCTCCGGGACTAGCCTACGAGCAGTACTTC

clone_size: -
cdr3_length: 14
j_call: TRBJ2-7
v_call: TRBV6-5
d_call: -
cdr3_aa: CASKARELSYEQYF
cdr3_nt: TGTGCCAGCAAGGCGAGGGAGCTCTCCTACGAGCAGTACTTC

clone_size: -
cdr3_length: 12
j_call: TRBJ2-3
v_call: TRBV29-1
d_call: -
cdr3_aa: CSGAPGTDTQYF
cdr3_nt: TGCAGCGGCGCCCCAGGGACAGATACGCAGTATTTT

clone_size: many
cdr3_length: 13
j_call: TRBJ1-5
v_call: TRBV2
d_call: -
cdr3_aa: CASKRDNNQPQHF
cdr3_nt: TGTGCCAGCAAACGGGACAACAATCAGCCCCAGCATTTT

clone_size: few
cdr3_length: 13
j_call: TRBJ1-2
v_call: TRBV7-9
d_call: -
cdr3_aa: CASSLDARVGYTF
cdr3_nt: TGTGCCAGCAGCTTAGATGCGAGGGTTGGGTACACCTTC

clone_size: -
cdr3_length: 14
j_call: TRBJ2-1
v_call: TRBV2
d_call: TRBD1
cdr3_aa: CASSDGTGSGEQFF
cdr3_nt: TGTGCCAGCAGTGACGGGACAGGGTCGGGTGAGCAGTTCTTC

clone_size: few
cdr3_length: 12
j_call: TRBJ2-7
v_call: TRBV2
d_call: -
cdr3_aa: CASSYQGYEQYF
cdr3_nt: TGTGCCAGCAGTTATCAGGGTTACGAGCAGTACTTC

clone_size: -
cdr3_length: 15
j_call: TRBJ2-3
v_call: TRBV7-3
d_call: -
cdr3_aa: CASSFTLGGADTQYF
cdr3_nt: TGTGCCAGCAGTTTTACGCTAGGCGGCGCAGATACGCAGTATTTT

clone_size: -
cdr3_length: 17
j_call: TRBJ1-3
v_call: TRBV10-3
d_call: TRBD1
cdr3_aa: CAISGQAGGISGNTIYF
cdr3_nt: TGTGCCATCAGTGGTCAGGCAGGGGGCATATCTGGAAACACCATATATTTT

clone_size: -
cdr3_length: 15
j_call: TRBJ1-3
v_call: TRBV2
d_call: TRBD1
cdr3_aa: CASFRDRFSGNTIYF
cdr3_nt: TGTGCCAGCTTCCGGGACAGGTTCTCTGGAAACACCATATATTTT

clone_size: -
cdr3_length: 16
j_call: TRBJ2-1
v_call: TRBV19
d_call: TRBD2
cdr3_aa: CASSAGAGGTYNEQFF
cdr3_nt: TGTGCCAGTAGTGCCGGAGCGGGAGGCACCTACAATGAGCAGTTCTTC

clone_size: -
cdr3_length: 14
j_call: TRBJ2-5
v_call: TRBV28
d_call: TRBD1
cdr3_aa: CASSLDRGRGTQYF
cdr3_nt: TGTGCCAGCAGTTTGGACAGGGGTCGAGGGACCCAGTACTTC

clone_size: -
cdr3_length: 17
j_call: TRBJ1-6
v_call: TRBV6-1
d_call: TRBD1
cdr3_aa: CASSESQGVSYNSPLHF
cdr3_nt: TGTGCCAGCAGTGAGTCTCAGGGGGTCTCCTATAATTCACCCCTCCACTTT

clone_size: -
cdr3_length: 14
j_call: TRBJ1-2
v_call: TRBV6-1
d_call: -
cdr3_aa: CASSEAQGVYGYTF
cdr3_nt: TGTGCCAGCAGTGAAGCCCAGGGTGTCTATGGCTACACCTTC

clone_size: -
cdr3_length: 14
j_call: TRBJ1-6
v_call: TRBV2
d_call: TRBD1
cdr3_aa: CASDRTGRNSPLHF
cdr3_nt: TGTGCCAGCGACCGGACAGGGCGGAATTCACCCCTCCACTTT

clone_size: -
cdr3_length: 11
j_call: TRBJ2-7
v_call: TRBV2
d_call: -
cdr3_aa: CASSEAREQYF
cdr3_nt: TGTGCCAGCAGTGAAGCCAGGGAGCAGTACTTC

clone_size: -
cdr3_length: 14
j_call: TRBJ1-2
v_call: TRBV3-1/TRBV3-2
d_call: TRBD1
cdr3_aa: CASSHGTGSNGYTF
cdr3_nt: TGTGCCAGCAGCCACGGGACAGGATCGAATGGCTACACCTTC

clone_size: -
cdr3_length: 16
j_call: TRBJ2-1
v_call: TRBV5-1
d_call: TRBD2
cdr3_aa: CASSLRAGGTYNEQFF
cdr3_nt: TGCGCCAGCAGCTTGCGGGCGGGGGGGACCTACAATGAGCAGTTCTTC

clone_size: -
cdr3_length: 16
j_call: TRBJ1-1
v_call: TRBV13
d_call: -
cdr3_aa: CASLRDGGVGVTEAFF
cdr3_nt: TGTGCCAGCCTCAGGGATGGGGGCGTAGGGGTAACTGAAGCTTTCTTT

clone_size: -
cdr3_length: 14
j_call: TRBJ1-1
v_call: TRBV5-5
d_call: TRBD1
cdr3_aa: CASRQLGQGRKAFF
cdr3_nt: TGTGCCAGCAGACAATTAGGACAGGGTCGGAAAGCTTTCTTT

clone_size: -
cdr3_length: 15
j_call: TRBJ2-1
v_call: TRBV3-1/TRBV3-2
d_call: -
cdr3_aa: CASSLPGTSYNEQFF
cdr3_nt: TGTGCCAGCAGCTTACCGGGAACCTCCTACAATGAGCAGTTCTTC